This TCR beta chain was sequenced in a study of T cells in Graves' hyperthyroidism and ophthalmopathy (dated by TCRdb to about 2019). General notes on the study: To identify TCR V-J signatures that set the groups apart, the researchers used a discovery cohort of 100 patients, made up of about 44 with Graves' ophthalmopathy and 55 to 65 with stable Graves' hyperthyroidism. After blood sampling, hyperthyroidism patients were treated with methimazole at a starting dose of 30 mg daily, and ophthalmopathy patients were treated with high-dose intravenous methylprednisolone. The approximately 90 discovery patients were randomly split 7:3 into training and test sets. Prospective prediction of ophthalmopathy was tested in an independent validation cohort consisting of about 19 hyperthyroidism patients and 17 patients who later progressed to ophthalmopathy. According to the paper, TCR Vbeta CDR3 sequencing was carried out on more than 120 peripheral blood samples, which came from more than 40 ophthalmopathy, around 75 hyperthyroidism and approximately 17 progressor patients. The study also compared thyroid tissue and blood T-cell repertoires from several Graves' hyperthyroidism patients.

V is shortened by 6 bases, J by 1 base, and the region joining them spans 15 bases. The CDR3 runs 15 residues from the cysteine to the phenylalanine. Left in the record is the CDR3 DNA by itself, 45 bases read in frame from the first base. Many counts were recorded for this clonotype. The target of this receptor is not known. No base qualities exist here, and no much larger clone lies one base off it. The paper's findings and limits, for the study overall: In validation, the model predicted progression to ophthalmopathy a median of 6.5 months before onset, with over 55% sensitivity and 72.22% specificity. Most expanded thyroid clonotypes (frequency above 0.001) were also detected in blood, suggesting blood repertoires may reflect thyroid immune responses. No statistical method was used to set the sample size in advance, and investigators knew the group allocation. A model built on a 13 V-J signature distinguished ophthalmopathy from stable hyperthyroidism, reaching 85% to 90% sensitivity and around 81% specificity in cross-validation and 80%/75% in testing.

TCR beta CDR3 regions were amplified from RNA transcripts. The TCR CDR3 was subjected to a first round of RT-PCR using the HTBI primer set and the Qiagen OneStep RT-PCR kit. Libraries were constructed in a second round of multiplex PCR, after which size selection and purification were carried out. Paired-end sequencing of the libraries was performed with 100 bp reads on an Illumina HiSeq2000. Processing in the source paper ran as follows. SOAPnuke was used to process the raw data, with reads discarded if the reads contained adapters or uncalled bases, had a mean Phred below 15, or lacked an exact constant-primer or identifier match. High-quality paired reads were merged with COPE v1.2.5, and unique nucleotide sequences were defined as clonotypes. Clonotypes were aligned to IMGT TRBV, TRBD and TRBJ reference segments using MiTCR v1.1. Only V-J combinations with frequency above 0.0001, covering 98% to 99.2% of repertoires, were analysed. The TCS score was defined as F50 (clonal expansion) divided by E x V (chaos), with BLOSUM62-based TCRdist calculated between CDR3 peptides within each V-J. Welch's t-statistics and random forest reduced 500 to 650 V-J features to 10 to 15, which were used in a naive Bayes classifier (R e1071). Thyroid-blood repertoire similarity was quantified with the Morisita-Horn index. TCRdb redid the processing of the public reads, applying fastp at Q25 and MiXCR, and retained in-frame beta chains. Identical CDR3 protein sequences are pooled into one entry, listed with their most common genes and DNA. TCRdb's processing, not the study's, gives the V and J calls here. This sample is represented by 540,000 or so distinct CDR3 sequences; roughly 46% of them were singletons. The ten biggest clones cover under 20% of the sample.

Patients with uncontrolled infections, other autoimmune diseases, pregnancy or lactation were excluded. Diagnoses relied on clinical symptoms, serum thyroxine and TRAb, thyroid ultrasound and orbital computed tomography. Total RNA was extracted using Trizol reagent, and RNA quality was assessed on an Agilent 2100 Bioanalyzer. The specimen was peripheral blood or thyroid tissue (not recorded which). The V and J segments used are TRBV12-3 or TRBV12-4 and TRBJ2-5; no D gene call is confident. This receptor was taken from an adult woman with Graves' disease, either hyperthyroidism or ophthalmopathy (not recorded which). The DNA sequence is given as TGTGCCAGCAGCCGCAGAGCGCAAATCCAAGAGACCCAGTACTTC. It translates as CASSRRAQIQETQYF.